The 13 T cell receptor beta chains below come from one sample, sequenced in a study of cytomegalovirus exposure and HLA in healthy donors. The PCR had 60 Vbeta and 13 Jbeta primers. Clones were read by immunoSEQ multiplex PCR, and TCRdb kept only the in-frame ones, dropping some. The table includes tens of thousands of clones, about 71% detected once. Material for sequencing was PBMCs. The receptor set was obtained from a woman between 45 and 65 years old in good health and CMV-seropositive.

The chain has TRBV10-2 and TRBJ1-1, with D perhaps TRBD1 (5 bases). Per the germline V gene, CDR1 is WSHSY and CDR2 is SAAADI. V was shortened by 0 bases and J by 4 bases, with 9 bases between the two germline ends. The CDR3 length is 14 residues. CDR3 DNA sequence: TGCGCCAGCAGTGAGTCGGGCGGGGGCACTGAAGCTTTCTTT. Amino acids: CASSESGGGTEAFF.

This clone was recorded a few times. The chain combines TRBV5-1 with TRBJ1-3, with TRBD1 matching 9 bases. CDR3 size: 13 residues. From germline, CDR1 is SGHRS and CDR2 YFSETQ. With V trimmed by 7 bases and J by 4 bases, 3 bases remained unmatched. The CDR3 spells CASGTGTGNTIYF. CDR3 coding DNA: TGCGCCAGCGGGACAGGGACAGGAAACACCATATATTTT.

This chain joins TRBV19 and TRBJ2-5; 8 nucleotides align to TRBD1. CDR1 is LNHDA, CDR2 SQIVND, per germline (reference sequence). J gave up 5 bases and V 4 bases, and 12 bases lay outside the gene matches. This CDR3 has 16 amino acids. The CDR3 sequence is CASSTPRTGTGETQYF. DNA for the CDR3: TGTGCCAGTAGTACCCCCCGGACAGGGACGGGGGAGACCCAGTACTTC. The full variable domain, in which reference TRBV19 and TRBJ2-5 provide the parts outside the CDR3, is DGGITQSPKYLFRKEGQNVTLSCEQNLNHDAMYWYRQDPGQGLRLIYYSQIVNDFQKGDIAEGYSVSREKKESFPLTVTSAQKNPTAFYLCASSTPRTGTGETQYFGPGTRLLVL.

V and J are TRBV11-3 and TRBJ2-1, with 8 bases identical to TRBD1. V was pared by 3 bases and J by 4 bases, with 5 bases of the junction left unmatched. CDR3 length: 15 residues. In germline, CDR1 is SGHNT, CDR2 YENEEA. CDR3 amino acids: CASSFRQGTYNEQFF. Here the CDR3 DNA reads TGTGCCAGCAGCTTTAGACAGGGGACATACAATGAGCAGTTCTTC.

The chain uses TRBV7-2 and TRBJ2-3; D ambiguous. V lost 5 bases and J lost 3, with 6 bases in between. Per the germline V gene, CDR1 is SGHTA and CDR2 is FQGNSA. The CDR3 runs 12 residues. The CDR3 DNA follows: TGTGCCAGCAGCGCACAGACAGATACGCAGTATTTT. This gives the protein CASSAQTDTQYF.

This chain uses TRBV7-2 with TRBJ2-3, with D uncertain. Germline V gene data show CDR1 as SGHTA and CDR2 as FQGNSA. This CDR3 has 11 amino acids. Trimming cost V 5 bases and J 2 bases, with 2 bases left between them. The chain's CDR3 is CASSLTDTQYF. For the CDR3, the DNA is TGTGCCAGCAGCCTCACAGATACGCAGTATTTT.

The chain carries TRBV11-2 and TRBJ2-7; the D is unclear. CDR3 length equals 13 residues. The germline V and J ends were trimmed by 5 bases and 2 bases, with 10 bases remaining between them. Germline lookup yields CDR1 SGHAT and CDR2 FQNNGV. In DNA, the CDR3 is TGTGCCAGCAGCCCAGAACCAACCTACGAGCAGTACTTC. Its protein product is CASSPEPTYEQYF.

The V call is TRBV7-6, the J call TRBJ2-1, with 8 bases matching TRBD2. The CDR3 extends over 15 amino acids. Germline assignment: CDR1 SGHVS and CDR2 FNYEAQ. With V trimmed by 2 bases and J by 4 bases, 4 bases remained unmatched. CDR3 region: CASSLFSGVYNEQFF. The CDR3, as DNA: TGTGCCAGCAGCTTATTTAGCGGGGTGTACAATGAGCAGTTCTTC.

A single count supports this clone. The chain has TRBV19 and TRBJ1-1; 7 bases align to TRBD1. V gave up 5 bases and J gave up 3 bases; unmatched junction bases: 6. The CDR3 is made up of 14 amino acids. Germline-derived CDR1 and CDR2 are LNHDA and SQIVND (reference sequence). This CDR3 is CASSVRGFDTEAFF. CDR3 in DNA: TGTGCCAGTAGTGTCAGGGGGTTCGACACTGAAGCTTTCTTT. The whole variable domain, remainder taken from reference TRBV19 and TRBJ1-1, is DGGITQSPKYLFRKEGQNVTLSCEQNLNHDAMYWYRQDPGQGLRLIYYSQIVNDFQKGDIAEGYSVSREKKESFPLTVTSAQKNPTAFYLCASSVRGFDTEAFFGQGTRLTVV.

In its sample, this clone was seen a few times. V usage is TRBV10-2 and J usage is TRBJ1-4; 7 bases are shared with TRBD1. Germline V gives CDR1 WSHSY, CDR2 SAAADI. After removal of 6 bases from V and 3 bases from J, the junction contained 1 base not matched to a gene. This CDR3 spans 13 amino acids. The CDR3 loop reads CASSQGANEKLFF. CDR3 bases: TGCGCCAGCAGCCAGGGGGCTAATGAAAAACTGTTTTTT.

The chain has TRBV2 and TRBJ1-1; D might be TRBD1 (6 bases). The V and J ends lost 9 bases and 1 base respectively, with 15 bases between them. Germline V gene data show CDR1 as SNHLY and CDR2 as FYNNEI. The CDR3 totals 14 residues. The CDR3 coding sequence is TGTGCCAGAGGGGGGGATGGCCAGAACACTGAAGCTTTCTTT. Protein sequence: CARGGDGQNTEAFF. Filled out from reference TRBV2 and TRBJ1-1, the complete variable domain reads EPEVTQTPSHQVTQMGQEVILRCVPISNHLYFYWYRQILGQKVEFLVSFYNNEISEKSEIFDDQFSVERPDGSNFTLKIRSTKLEDSAMYFCARGGDGQNTEAFFGQGTRLTVV.

V gene TRBV4-1 combines with J gene TRBJ2-7; TRBD2 aligns across 7 bases. The J segment lost 3 bases and the V segment lost 1 base, leaving 3 bases of the junction unmatched. The CDR3 has 14 amino acids. The germline V gene has CDR1 MGHRA and CDR2 YSYEKL. As DNA, the CDR3 is TGCGCCAGCAGCCAAGGACTAGCCTACTACGAGCAGTACTTC. As protein: CASSQGLAYYEQYF.

This clone was counted a few times. J is TRBJ1-4 and V is TRBV27, with TRBD1 matching 8 bases. The CDR3 runs to 17 residues. Germline assignment: CDR1 MNHEY and CDR2 SMNVEV (reference sequence). V was pared by 5 bases and J by 7 bases, with 15 bases of the junction left unmatched. The CDR3 reads CASSPIWDRWRGEKLFF. CDR3 nucleotide sequence: TGTGCCAGCAGTCCGATATGGGACAGGTGGCGGGGTGAAAAACTGTTTTTT.